This T cell receptor beta chain is from a study of blood T cells in healthy people across ages. V shed 8 bases and J shed 1 base, with 14 bases lying between them. This CDR3 is 13 amino acids long. Germline lookup yields CDR1 SQVTM and CDR2 ANQGSEA. A second about 7 to 11 cycle PCR used barcoded and J-beta primers. Each CDR3 protein gets one entry after TCRdb re-called the 5' RACE reads with MiXCR. The sample lists 600,000 or so distinct CDR3 sequences; around 31% were seen once. Sequencing was performed on blood. The sequence derives from a woman of 80 years or more in good health. V is TRBV29-1 and J is TRBJ1-1; D perhaps matches TRBD1 (5 bases). The CDR3 sequence is CSSLRDQNTEAFF. CDR3 in DNA: TGCAGCAGCCTTCGGGACCAGAACACTGAAGCTTTCTTT.